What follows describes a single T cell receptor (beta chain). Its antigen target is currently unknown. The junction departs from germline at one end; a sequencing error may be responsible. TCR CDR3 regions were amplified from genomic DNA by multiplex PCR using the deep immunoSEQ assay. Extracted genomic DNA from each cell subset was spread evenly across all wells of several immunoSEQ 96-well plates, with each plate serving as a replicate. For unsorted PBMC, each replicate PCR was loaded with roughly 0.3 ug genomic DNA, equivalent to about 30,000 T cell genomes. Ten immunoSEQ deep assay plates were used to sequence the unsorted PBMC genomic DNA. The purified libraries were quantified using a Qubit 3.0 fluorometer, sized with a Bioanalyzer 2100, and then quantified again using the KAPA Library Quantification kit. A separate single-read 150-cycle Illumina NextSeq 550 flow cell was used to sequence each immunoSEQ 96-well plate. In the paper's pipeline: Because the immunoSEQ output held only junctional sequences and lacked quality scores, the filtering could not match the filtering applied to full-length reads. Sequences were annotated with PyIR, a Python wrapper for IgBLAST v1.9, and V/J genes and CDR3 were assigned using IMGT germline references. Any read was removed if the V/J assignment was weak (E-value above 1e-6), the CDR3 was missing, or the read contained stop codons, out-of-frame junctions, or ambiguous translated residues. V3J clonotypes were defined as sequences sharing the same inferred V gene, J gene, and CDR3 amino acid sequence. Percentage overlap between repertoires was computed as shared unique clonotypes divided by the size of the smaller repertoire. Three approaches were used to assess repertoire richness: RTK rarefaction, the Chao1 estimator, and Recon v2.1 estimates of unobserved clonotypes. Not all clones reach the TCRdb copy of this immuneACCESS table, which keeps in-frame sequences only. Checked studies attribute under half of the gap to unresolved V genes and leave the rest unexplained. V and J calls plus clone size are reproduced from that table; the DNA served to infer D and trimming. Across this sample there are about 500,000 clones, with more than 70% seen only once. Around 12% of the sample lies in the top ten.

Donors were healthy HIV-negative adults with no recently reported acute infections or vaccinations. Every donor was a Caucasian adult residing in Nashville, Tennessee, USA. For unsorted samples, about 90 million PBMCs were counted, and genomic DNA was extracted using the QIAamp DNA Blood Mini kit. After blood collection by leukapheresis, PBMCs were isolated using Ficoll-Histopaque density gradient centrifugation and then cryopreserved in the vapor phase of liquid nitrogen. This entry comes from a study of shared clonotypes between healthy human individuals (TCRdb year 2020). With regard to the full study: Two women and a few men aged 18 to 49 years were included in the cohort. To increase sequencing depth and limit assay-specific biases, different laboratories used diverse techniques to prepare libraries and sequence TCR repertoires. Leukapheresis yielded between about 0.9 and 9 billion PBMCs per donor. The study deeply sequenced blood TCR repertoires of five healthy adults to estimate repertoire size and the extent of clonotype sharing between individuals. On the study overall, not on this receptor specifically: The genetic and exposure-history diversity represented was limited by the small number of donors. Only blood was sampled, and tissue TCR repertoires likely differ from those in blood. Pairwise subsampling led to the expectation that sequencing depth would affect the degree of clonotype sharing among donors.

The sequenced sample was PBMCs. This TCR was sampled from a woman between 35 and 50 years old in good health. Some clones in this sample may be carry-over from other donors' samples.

The nucleotide sequence reads TGTGCCAGCAGTCCTCGGGACGTGGTGCACTTC. Translated, it gives CASSPRDVVHF. This receptor chain uses TRBV28 and TRBJ2-7; the D call is tentative, TRBD1 or TRBD2, as each matches 5 bases. The CDR3 covers 11 residues, taking in both the cysteine and the phenylalanine. The DNA shown is the 33-base CDR3, in frame from base 1. Via the germline V gene, CDR1 is MDHEN and CDR2 SYDVKM.